This TCR beta chain stems from a study of blood T cell repertoires in COVID-19. As for the study in general: From T cells, B-cell-depleted T cells, or PBMCs came the material, which was cDNA or gDNA.

This CDR3 is 16 amino acids long. Trimming took off 2 bases at V and 4 bases at J, with 17 bases between the two ends. Germline loops: CDR1 SGHAT, CDR2 FQNNGV. In the source study's methods: Researchers report that nucleated cell counts were estimated from reference gene primer amplification. Sequencing used immunoSEQ multiplex PCR; TCRdb keeps in-frame clones, though not all of them. That table furnishes V, J and clone size, whereas the DNA furnished D and trimming. The sample lists roughly 21,000 clones, about four fifths occurring once. This clonotype was obtained from a human donor in a cohort sampled during active COVID-19. The chain has TRBV11-2 and TRBJ1-2, with D perhaps TRBD1 (6 bases). Sequences were obtained from peripheral blood. DNA of the CDR3: TGTGCCAGCAGCTTAACTAGTAACCAGGGGCCCTATGGCTACACCTTC. This gives the protein CASSLTSNQGPYGYTF.